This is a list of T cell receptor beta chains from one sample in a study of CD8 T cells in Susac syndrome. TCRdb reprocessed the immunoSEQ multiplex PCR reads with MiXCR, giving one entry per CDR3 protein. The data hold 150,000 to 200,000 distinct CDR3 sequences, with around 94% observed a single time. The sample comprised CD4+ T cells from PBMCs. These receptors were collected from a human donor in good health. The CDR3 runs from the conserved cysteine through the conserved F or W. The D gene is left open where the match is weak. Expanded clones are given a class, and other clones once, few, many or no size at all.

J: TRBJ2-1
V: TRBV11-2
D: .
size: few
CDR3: CASSLAGPYNEQFF
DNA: TGTGCCAGCAGCTTAGCCGGGCCTTACAATGAGCAGTTCTTC

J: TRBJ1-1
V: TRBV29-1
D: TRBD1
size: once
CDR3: CSSRTGNTEAFF
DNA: TGCAGCTCCCGGACAGGGAACACTGAAGCTTTCTTT

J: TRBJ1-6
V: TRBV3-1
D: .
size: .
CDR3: CASSPIPNSPLHF
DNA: TGTGCCAGCAGCCCTATCCCCAATTCACCCCTCCACTTT

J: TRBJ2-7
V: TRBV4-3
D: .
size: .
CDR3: CASSRSSQEGRSGQYF
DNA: TGCGCCAGCAGCCGAAGCAGCCAAGAGGGCCGCTCCGGGCAGTACTTC

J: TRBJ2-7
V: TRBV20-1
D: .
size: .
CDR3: CSASTGGAYEQYF
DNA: TGCAGTGCGAGCACGGGGGGCGCCTACGAGCAGTACTTC

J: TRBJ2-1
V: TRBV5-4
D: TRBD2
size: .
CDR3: CASSLAGGGGSHNEQFF
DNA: TGTGCCAGCAGCTTGGCCGGTGGCGGGGGGTCCCACAATGAGCAGTTCTTC

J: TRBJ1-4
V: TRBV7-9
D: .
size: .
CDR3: CASSRETGTNEKLFF
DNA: TGTGCCAGCAGCCGTGAAACAGGGACTAATGAAAAACTGTTTTTT

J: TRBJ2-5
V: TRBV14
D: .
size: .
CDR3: CASSQIRTGSAQYF
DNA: TGTGCCAGCAGCCAAATACGCACAGGGTCGGCCCAGTACTTC

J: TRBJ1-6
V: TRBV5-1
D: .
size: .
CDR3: CASSYDPNSPLHF
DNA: TGCGCCAGCAGCTACGACCCAAATTCACCCCTCCACTTT

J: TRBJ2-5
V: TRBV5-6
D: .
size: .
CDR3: CASSRLQETQYF
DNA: TGTGCCAGCAGCCGACTGCAAGAGACCCAGTACTTC

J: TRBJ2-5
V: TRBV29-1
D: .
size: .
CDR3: CSVAQRETQYF
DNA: TGCAGCGTTGCGCAGCGAGAGACCCAGTACTTC

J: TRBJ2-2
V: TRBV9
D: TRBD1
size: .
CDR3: CASSIRGTGDTGELFF
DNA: TGTGCCAGCAGCATCCGTGGGACAGGTGACACCGGGGAGCTGTTTTTT

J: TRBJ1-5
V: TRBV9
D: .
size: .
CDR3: CASSVDPDSNQPQHF
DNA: TGTGCCAGCAGCGTAGACCCAGATAGCAATCAGCCCCAGCATTTT

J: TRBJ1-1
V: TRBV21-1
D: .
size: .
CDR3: CASSKGPDGGALSTEAFF
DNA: TGTGCCAGCAGCAAAGGACCCGACGGGGGAGCGCTGAGCACTGAAGCTTTCTTT

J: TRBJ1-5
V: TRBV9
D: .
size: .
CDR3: CASSVAGSLNQPQHF
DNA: TGTGCCAGCAGCGTAGCGGGCAGCCTGAATCAGCCCCAGCATTTT

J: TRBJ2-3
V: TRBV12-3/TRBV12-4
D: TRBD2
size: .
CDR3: CASSLQLAGTDTQYF
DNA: TGTGCCAGCAGTTTACAACTAGCGGGGACAGATACGCAGTATTTT

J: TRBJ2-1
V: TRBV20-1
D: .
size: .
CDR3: CSARVHSRYNEQFF
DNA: TGCAGTGCTAGAGTACATAGCCGATACAATGAGCAGTTCTTC

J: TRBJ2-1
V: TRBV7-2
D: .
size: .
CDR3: CASSSTINEQFF
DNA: TGTGCCAGCAGCTCCACGATCAATGAGCAGTTCTTC

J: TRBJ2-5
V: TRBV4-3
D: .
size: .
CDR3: CASSQEGAGWRSRQETQYF
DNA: TGCGCCAGCAGCCAAGAAGGCGCCGGTTGGAGGTCCAGACAAGAGACCCAGTACTTC

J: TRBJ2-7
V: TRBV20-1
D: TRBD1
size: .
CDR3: CSASLDRSYEQYF
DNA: TGCAGTGCTAGTTTGGACAGGTCCTACGAGCAGTACTTC

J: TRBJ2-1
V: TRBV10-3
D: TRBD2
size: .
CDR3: CAISPWGGYNEQFF
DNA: TGTGCCATCAGTCCCTGGGGGGGTTACAATGAGCAGTTCTTC

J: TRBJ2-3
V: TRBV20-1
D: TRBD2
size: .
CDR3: CSAPPAGGRNTQYF
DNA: TGCAGTGCTCCTCCCGCGGGGGGCCGGAATACGCAGTATTTT

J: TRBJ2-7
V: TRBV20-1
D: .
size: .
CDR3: CSARFDRAAYEQYF
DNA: TGCAGTGCTAGATTCGACCGTGCAGCCTACGAGCAGTACTTC

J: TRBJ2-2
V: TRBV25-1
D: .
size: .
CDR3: CARKGIGELFF
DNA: TGTGCCAGAAAGGGGATTGGGGAGCTGTTTTTT

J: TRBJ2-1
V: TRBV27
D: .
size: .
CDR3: CASTSGKGSYNEQFF
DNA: TGTGCCAGCACCTCCGGGAAGGGCTCCTACAATGAGCAGTTCTTC

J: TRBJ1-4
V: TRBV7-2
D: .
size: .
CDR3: CASSLFQGGSNEKLFF
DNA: TGTGCCAGCAGCTTATTCCAAGGAGGTAGTAATGAAAAACTGTTTTTT

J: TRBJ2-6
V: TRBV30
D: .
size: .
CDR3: CAGHGGSGANVLTF
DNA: TGTGCCGGCCACGGGGGCTCTGGGGCCAACGTCCTGACTTTC

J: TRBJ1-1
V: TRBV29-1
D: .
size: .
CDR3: CSVVIGGDTEAFF
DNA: TGCAGCGTTGTTATCGGGGGCGACACTGAAGCTTTCTTT

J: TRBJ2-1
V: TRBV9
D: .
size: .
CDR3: CASSVGAATYNEQFF
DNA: TGTGCCAGCAGCGTAGGGGCAGCAACCTACAATGAGCAGTTCTTC

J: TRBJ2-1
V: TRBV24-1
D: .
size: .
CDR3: CATSDPQGDVSNEQFF
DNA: TGTGCCACCAGTGATCCCCAAGGGGATGTGTCGAATGAGCAGTTCTTC

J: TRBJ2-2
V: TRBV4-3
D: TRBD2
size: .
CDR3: CASSQVQRGGQELFF
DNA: TGCGCCAGCAGCCAAGTCCAGCGGGGGGGCCAAGAGCTGTTTTTT

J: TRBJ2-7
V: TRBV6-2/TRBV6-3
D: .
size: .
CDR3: CASSPLPQEVYEQYF
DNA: TGTGCCAGCAGTCCGCTCCCCCAGGAGGTCTACGAGCAGTACTTC

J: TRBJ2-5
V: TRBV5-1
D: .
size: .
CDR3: CASSLWTTQETQYF
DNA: TGCGCCAGCAGCTTGTGGACAACCCAAGAGACCCAGTACTTC

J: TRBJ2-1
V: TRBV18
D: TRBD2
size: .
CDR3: CASPPLQERGAGPWRFF
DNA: TGTGCCAGCCCACCCCTACAAGAGCGGGGGGCCGGACCCTGGCGGTTCTTC

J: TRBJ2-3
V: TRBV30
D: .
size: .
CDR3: CAWSVGPGDTQYF
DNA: TGTGCCTGGAGTGTCGGGCCGGGGGATACGCAGTATTTT

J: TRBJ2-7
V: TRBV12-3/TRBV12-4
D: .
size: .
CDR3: CASRAASSYEQYF
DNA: TGTGCCAGCAGGGCAGCCAGCTCCTACGAGCAGTACTTC

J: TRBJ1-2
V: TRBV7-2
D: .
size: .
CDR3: CASRGEGSYGYTF
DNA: TGTGCCAGTAGAGGGGAGGGCAGCTATGGCTACACCTTC

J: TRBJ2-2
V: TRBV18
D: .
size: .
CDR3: CASSLDRNTGELFF
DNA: TGTGCCAGCTCCCTCGACAGAAACACCGGGGAGCTGTTTTTT

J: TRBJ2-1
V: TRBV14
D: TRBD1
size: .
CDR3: CASSQTGFLRQFF
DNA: TGTGCCAGCAGCCAGACAGGGTTCCTTAGGCAGTTCTTC

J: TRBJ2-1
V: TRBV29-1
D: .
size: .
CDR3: CSVGFLSTPGEQFF
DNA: TGCAGCGTTGGGTTTCTCTCTACCCCGGGCGAGCAGTTCTTC

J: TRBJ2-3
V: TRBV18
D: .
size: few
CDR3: CASSPGISTDTQYF
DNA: TGTGCCAGCTCACCCGGGATCAGCACAGATACGCAGTATTTT

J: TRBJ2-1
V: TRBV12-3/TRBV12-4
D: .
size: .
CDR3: CASSLVGVRNEQFF
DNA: TGTGCCAGCAGTTTAGTTGGGGTTCGAAATGAGCAGTTCTTC

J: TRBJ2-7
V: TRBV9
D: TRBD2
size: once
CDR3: CASSVQGLAGGEQYF
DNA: TGTGCCAGCAGCGTCCAGGGGCTAGCGGGGGGTGAGCAGTACTTC

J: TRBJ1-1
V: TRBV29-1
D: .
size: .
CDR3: CSVDLGGGTEAFF
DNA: TGCAGCGTTGATCTTGGTGGGGGCACTGAAGCTTTCTTT

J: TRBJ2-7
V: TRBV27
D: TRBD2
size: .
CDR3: CASSRVGGGTYEQYF
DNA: TGTGCCAGCAGTCGCGTGGGCGGGGGGACCTACGAGCAGTACTTC

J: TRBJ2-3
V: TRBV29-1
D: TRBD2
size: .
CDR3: CSVAGPSGSTDTQYF
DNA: TGCAGCGTTGCGGGGCCTAGCGGTAGCACAGATACGCAGTATTTT

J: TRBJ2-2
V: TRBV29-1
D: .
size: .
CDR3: CSLQGPDTGELFF
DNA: TGCAGCCTCCAGGGGCCGGACACCGGGGAGCTGTTTTTT

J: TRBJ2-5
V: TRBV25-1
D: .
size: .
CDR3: CASSEPGRDGETQYF
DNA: TGTGCCAGCAGTGAACCGGGCAGGGATGGAGAGACCCAGTACTTC

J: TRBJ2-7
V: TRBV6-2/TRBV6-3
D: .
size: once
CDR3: CASSYLRETYEQYF
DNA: TGTGCCAGCAGTTATCTCAGGGAGACCTACGAGCAGTACTTC

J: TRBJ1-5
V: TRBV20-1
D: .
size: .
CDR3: CSARLKGGWNQPQHF
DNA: TGCAGTGCCCGACTCAAGGGGGGGTGGAATCAGCCCCAGCATTTT

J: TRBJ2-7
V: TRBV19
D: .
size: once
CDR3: CASSISRVDEQYF
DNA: TGTGCCAGTAGTATTTCCAGGGTTGACGAGCAGTACTTC

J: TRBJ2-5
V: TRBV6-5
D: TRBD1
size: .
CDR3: CASSYTWTGVQETQYF
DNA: TGTGCCAGCAGTTACACTTGGACAGGAGTGCAGGAGACCCAGTACTTC

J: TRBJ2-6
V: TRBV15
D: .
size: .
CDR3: CATSRERFSGANVLTF
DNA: TGTGCCACCAGCAGAGAACGTTTCTCTGGGGCCAACGTCCTGACTTTC

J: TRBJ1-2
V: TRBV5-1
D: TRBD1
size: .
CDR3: CASSWVQGAGSYGYTF
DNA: TGCGCCAGCAGCTGGGTACAGGGGGCCGGATCTTATGGCTACACCTTC

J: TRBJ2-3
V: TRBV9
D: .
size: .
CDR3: CASSVGASPSTDTQYF
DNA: TGTGCCAGCAGCGTAGGAGCCAGCCCTAGCACAGATACGCAGTATTTT

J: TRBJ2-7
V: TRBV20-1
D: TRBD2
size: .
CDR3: CSASGLAGDEQYF
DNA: TGCAGTGCTTCGGGACTAGCGGGGGACGAGCAGTACTTC

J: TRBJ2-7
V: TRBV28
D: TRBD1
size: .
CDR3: CASRDSQGVAYF
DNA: TGTGCCAGCAGGGACTCTCAGGGGGTTGCGTACTTC

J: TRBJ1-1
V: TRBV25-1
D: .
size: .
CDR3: CASSFGGEAFF
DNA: TGTGCCAGCAGTTTCGGCGGGGAGGCTTTCTTT

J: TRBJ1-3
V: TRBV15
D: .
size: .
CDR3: CATSRTTTGQGSGNTIYF
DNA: TGTGCCACCAGCAGGACCACAACAGGTCAGGGCTCTGGAAACACCATATATTTT